A selection of T cell receptor beta chains follows, all from one sample in a study of T cells in Graves' hyperthyroidism and ophthalmopathy. TCRdb called the multiplex PCR reads again in MiXCR, with one record for every CDR3 protein. The sample has roughly 600,000 distinct CDR3 sequences; around 13% are singletons. Sequenced: blood. The receptors shown here come from a woman in her fifties or sixties with Graves' ophthalmopathy. CDR3s include the opening cysteine and the closing phenylalanine or tryptophan. D genes are given only for firm matches. Clone size appears in some rows only: once, few, many, or a class for an expanded clone.

clone size	J gene	D gene	V gene	CDR3 protein	CDR3 DNA
many	TRBJ2-5	TRBD1	TRBV28	CASSDRGPETQYF	TGTGCCAGCAGTGACAGGGGCCCTGAGACCCAGTACTTC
many	TRBJ2-7	NA	TRBV5-1	CASSSAGYFYEQYF	TGCGCCAGCAGCTCCGCGGGGTACTTCTACGAGCAGTACTTC
many	TRBJ2-7	TRBD2	TRBV12-3/TRBV12-4	CASSSTTSGRNEQYF	TGTGCCAGCAGTTCTACGACTAGCGGGAGGAATGAGCAGTACTTC
many	TRBJ2-3	TRBD2	TRBV24-1	CATSDLGPIAGGRDTQYF	TGTGCCACCAGTGATTTAGGACCCATAGCGGGAGGCAGAGATACGCAGTATTTT
many	TRBJ2-1	NA	TRBV7-9	CASSLAGAFNDEQFF	TGTGCCAGCAGCTTAGCCGGGGCCTTTAACGATGAGCAGTTCTTC
NA	TRBJ2-5	NA	TRBV5-8	CASSLTAEETQYF	TGTGCCAGCAGCTTGACAGCTGAAGAGACCCAGTACTTC
many	TRBJ1-5	NA	TRBV28	CASSLLPGNQPQHF	TGTGCCAGCAGCCTTTTGCCAGGCAATCAGCCCCAGCATTTT
NA	TRBJ2-2	NA	TRBV19	CASTERPVVGGELFF	TGTGCCAGTACCGAAAGACCCGTTGTTGGCGGGGAGCTGTTTTTT
few	TRBJ1-4	NA	TRBV27	CASSLYVGVNEKLFF	TGTGCCAGCAGTCTATACGTGGGGGTTAATGAAAAACTGTTTTTT
NA	TRBJ1-1	NA	TRBV19	CASRELPSRGGNTEAFF	TGTGCCAGTAGGGAGTTACCGTCCAGGGGTGGGAACACTGAAGCTTTCTTT
few	TRBJ1-2	NA	TRBV6-2/TRBV6-3	CASSYQRADNYGYTF	TGTGCCAGCAGCTACCAGCGGGCTGATAACTATGGCTACACCTTC
many	TRBJ2-7	NA	TRBV7-3	CASSRVSDGEQYF	TGTGCCAGCAGCCGCGTAAGTGACGGCGAGCAGTACTTC
NA	TRBJ1-4	TRBD1	TRBV27	CASSPRRGGAYEKLFF	TGTGCCAGCAGTCCTCGACGAGGGGGCGCGTATGAAAAACTGTTTTTT
many	TRBJ1-1	NA	TRBV5-1	CASSLSSGPMNTEAFF	TGCGCCAGCAGCTTGTCGTCAGGGCCAATGAACACTGAAGCTTTCTTT
NA	TRBJ1-5	NA	TRBV28	CASSLTLHSNQPQHF	TGTGCCAGCAGTCTGACCTTACATAGCAATCAGCCCCAGCATTTT
NA	TRBJ2-1	TRBD2	TRBV19	CASSRRTSGQYNEQFF	TGTGCCAGTAGTAGAAGGACTAGCGGGCAGTACAATGAGCAGTTCTTC
many	TRBJ2-3	TRBD2	TRBV20-1	CSAVGTSGRAGTDTQYF	TGCAGTGCAGTCGGGACTAGCGGGAGGGCTGGCACAGATACGCAGTATTTT
few	TRBJ2-5	NA	TRBV7-8	CASSYLLGEVGETQYF	TGTGCCAGCAGCTACCTTTTGGGGGAGGTGGGGGAGACCCAGTACTTC
many	TRBJ1-1	NA	TRBV7-2	CASSLWITEAFF	TGTGCCAGCAGCTTATGGATCACTGAAGCTTTCTTT
many	TRBJ1-6	TRBD1	TRBV6-5	CASSYPTGQINSPLHF	TGTGCCAGCAGTTACCCGACAGGGCAAATTAATTCACCCCTCCACTTT
many	TRBJ2-7	NA	TRBV9	CASSVGEGGIYEQYF	TGTGCCAGCAGCGTAGGAGAAGGAGGGATTTACGAGCAGTACTTC
few	TRBJ2-7	TRBD2	TRBV6-1	CASLRREAYEQYF	TGTGCCAGCCTTAGGCGGGAGGCCTACGAGCAGTACTTC
NA	TRBJ2-3	NA	TRBV9	CASSERPRATDTQYF	TGTGCCAGCAGCGAAAGGCCGCGGGCCACAGATACGCAGTATTTT
NA	TRBJ2-2	NA	TRBV9	CASSGRDLGELFF	TGTGCCAGCAGCGGCCGGGACTTGGGGGAGCTGTTTTTT
many	TRBJ1-2	TRBD1	TRBV6-1	CASSPSTGQEGFGYTF	TGTGCCAGCAGTCCCTCCACCGGACAGGAGGGGTTTGGCTACACCTTC
many	TRBJ2-7	NA	TRBV6-1	CASSSYPMGIPRYEQYF	TGTGCCAGCAGTTCTTACCCAATGGGTATCCCTCGCTACGAGCAGTACTTC
many	TRBJ2-5	NA	TRBV2	CASGLQETQYF	TGTGCCAGCGGTTTACAAGAGACCCAGTACTTC
NA	TRBJ1-6	NA	TRBV19	CASTRRGLSSPLHF	TGTGCCAGTACCCGGCGGGGATTGAGTTCACCCCTCCACTTT
many	TRBJ2-2	TRBD2	TRBV7-7	CASSRALAPSNTGELFF	TGTGCTAGCAGCCGTGCACTAGCGCCGTCGAACACCGGGGAGCTGTTTTTT
few	TRBJ2-1	NA	TRBV24-1	CATSDFSGYNEQFF	TGTGCCACCAGTGATTTCTCAGGCTACAATGAGCAGTTCTTC
many	TRBJ1-6	NA	TRBV12-3/TRBV12-4	CASSFSSRLGVNSPLHF	TGTGCCAGCAGTTTTTCATCCCGCCTGGGGGTGAATTCACCCCTCCACTTT
NA	TRBJ2-5	TRBD2	TRBV4-3	CASSQGLAGKQETQYF	TGCGCCAGCAGTCAAGGACTAGCGGGAAAACAAGAGACCCAGTACTTC
many	TRBJ2-7	TRBD1	TRBV19	CASSPATGGFFYEQYF	TGTGCCAGTAGCCCCGCGACAGGGGGGTTCTTCTACGAGCAGTACTTC
NA	TRBJ2-5	TRBD2	TRBV28	CASSLGLAVETQYF	TGTGCCAGCAGTTTAGGGCTAGCGGTAGAGACCCAGTACTTC
few	TRBJ2-1	TRBD2	TRBV19	CASTPTSGGINEQFF	TGTGCCAGTACCCCAACTAGCGGGGGGATTAATGAGCAGTTCTTC
many	TRBJ2-1	TRBD2	TRBV7-9	CASSPRGSGRAFDNEQFF	TGTGCCAGCAGCCCCAGAGGTAGCGGGAGGGCCTTCGACAATGAGCAGTTCTTC
many	TRBJ2-1	NA	TRBV5-6	CASSSGRNNEQFF	TGTGCCAGCAGCTCCGGACGGAACAATGAGCAGTTCTTC
many	TRBJ2-7	NA	TRBV7-2	CASSLGRESSYEQYF	TGTGCCAGCAGCTTAGGTAGGGAAAGCTCCTACGAGCAGTACTTC